The 6 T cell receptor beta chains presented below share a single source sample, sequenced in a study of shared clonotypes between healthy human individuals. Assay: immunoSEQ multiplex PCR; the TCRdb copy retains only in-frame clones and omits some. The sample consists of under 1,900,000 clones, 98% of them appearing once. The sample comprised naive CD4+ T cells sorted from blood. Subset here: CD45RA+ positively selected. The receptors shown here come from a man aged 25-45 years in good health.

V usage is TRBV5-1 and J usage is TRBJ2-1; 10 nucleotides align to TRBD2. Germline-derived CDR1 and CDR2 are SGHRS and YFSETQ. V was pared by 0 bases and J by 9 bases, with 6 bases of the junction left unmatched. This CDR3 region has 15 residues. CDR3: CASSLALAGVSEQFF. For the CDR3, the DNA is TGCGCCAGCAGCTTGGCCCTAGCGGGAGTCTCTGAGCAGTTCTTC. Full variable domain (missing parts from reference TRBV5-1 and TRBJ2-1): KAGVTQTPRYLIKTRGQQVTLSCSPISGHRSVSWYQQTPGQGLQFLFEYFSETQRNKGNFPGRFSGRQFSNSRSEMNVSTLELGDSALYLCASSLALAGVSEQFFGPGTRLTVL.

V gene TRBV25-1 combines with J gene TRBJ2-1, with TRBD2 as a possible D gene (5 bases). Germline V gene lookup returns CDR1 MGHDK and CDR2 SYGVNS. V lost 5 bases and J 3 bases, leaving 17 bases between the germline ends. CDR3 size: 16 residues. CDR3: CASSSTSGLGYNEQFF. CDR3 coding DNA: TGTGCCAGCAGTTCTACCTCGGGGTTGGGCTACAATGAGCAGTTCTTC.

This chain connects TRBV5-1 to TRBJ2-5, with 7 bases lining up with TRBD2. Trimming removed 1 base from V and 1 base from J; junction bases left unmatched: 7. CDR1 is SGHRS, CDR2 YFSETQ, per germline. CDR3 length: 16 residues. The CDR3 is CASSLRRSSGQETQYF. CDR3 DNA: TGCGCCAGCAGCTTGAGGAGGTCTAGCGGCCAAGAGACCCAGTACTTC.

The chain is built from TRBV6-5 and TRBJ1-2; D unclear. Trimming shortened V by 2 bases and J by 8 bases, and 15 bases separated the two germline ends. Germline V lookup: CDR1 MNHEY, CDR2 SVGAGI. This CDR3 has 14 amino acids. CDR3 protein: CASSYGIPPRGYTF. The CDR3, as DNA: TGTGCCAGCAGTTACGGGATCCCACCCAGGGGCTACACCTTC.

The CDR3 sequence is CASSLASGATYEQYF. CDR3 DNA sequence: TGTGCCAGCAGTTTAGCAAGCGGAGCTACCTACGAGCAGTACTTC. This sequence joins TRBV28 and TRBJ2-7, with D possibly TRBD2 on 5 matching bases. CDR3 length: 15 residues. Trimming pared 2 bases from V and 2 bases from J, leaving 13 bases between. Germline assignment: CDR1 MDHEN and CDR2 SYDVKM.

This rearrangement joins TRBV19 to TRBJ2-6; 8 nucleotides agree with TRBD1. The CDR3 length is 15 residues. Germline values: CDR1 LNHDA, CDR2 SQIVND (reference sequence). The V and J ends lost 7 bases and 0 bases, in that order; junction bases with no gene match: 2. CDR3 nucleotide sequence: TGTGCCAGTAACACAGGGGGCTCTGGGGCCAACGTCCTGACTTTC. Its protein is CASNTGGSGANVLTF.